These T cell receptor beta chains were read from a single sample in a study of Tregs in tolerant kidney transplant recipients. Only in-frame clones appear in the TCRdb table, and some are missing; sequencing was by immunoSEQ multiplex PCR. The table has 50,000 to 80,000 clones, around 98% seen once. The specimen comprised Tregs from blood, sampled before the transplant. These receptors were collected from a human donor who received a combined kidney and bone marrow transplant. Each CDR3 is given with its conserved first and last residue.

v_gene: TRBV4-3; CDR3aa: CASSQEGGNEQFF
v_gene: TRBV18; CDR3aa: CASSPLGGRTGELFF
v_gene: TRBV5-1; CDR3aa: CASSLLGGMDGYTF
v_gene: TRBV28; CDR3aa: CASEDRVGNGYTF
v_gene: TRBV29-1; CDR3aa: CSYSQGFDEQYF
v_gene: TRBV11-2; CDR3aa: CASRGGTGWVYEQYF
v_gene: TRBV7-8; CDR3aa: CASSPRTGQETQYF
v_gene: TRBV4-2; CDR3aa: CASSLRGRYNQPQHF
v_gene: TRBV27; CDR3aa: CASRRGQIYNEQFF
v_gene: TRBV7-2; CDR3aa: CASSLAGKGGGGYTF
v_gene: TRBV5-5; CDR3aa: CASSFTLATKNIQYF
v_gene: TRBV27; CDR3aa: CASRLQGTDTQYF
v_gene: TRBV9; CDR3aa: CASSVGQNNEKLFF
v_gene: TRBV15; CDR3aa: CATSVLISSSGSSYNEQFF
v_gene: TRBV5-1; CDR3aa: CASSSFPGTGVFNEQFF
v_gene: TRBV5-1; CDR3aa: CASSRLAGVTDTQYF
v_gene: TRBV6-1; CDR3aa: CASTTGQGAYEQYF
v_gene: TRBV19; CDR3aa: CASSNGQAYTGELFF
v_gene: TRBV7-2; CDR3aa: CASSLAAGAGVGTIYF
v_gene: TRBV4-1; CDR3aa: CASSQEFVGSYEQYF
v_gene: TRBV7-2; CDR3aa: CASSFRDRGETQYF
v_gene: TRBV30; CDR3aa: CAWRSRNSPLHF
v_gene: TRBV11-3; CDR3aa: CASSRGLYEQYF
v_gene: TRBV7-2; CDR3aa: CASTQEGGSYEQYF
v_gene: TRBV6-5; CDR3aa: CASSSRLTSYEQYF
v_gene: TRBV2; CDR3aa: CASSEQGSNQPQHF
v_gene: TRBV4-2; CDR3aa: CASSRHTSGRRGEQFF
v_gene: TRBV7-2; CDR3aa: CASSLLARTDTQYF
v_gene: TRBV2; CDR3aa: CASSVVGTANTGELFF
v_gene: TRBV6-5; CDR3aa: CASSTGGSGNTEAFF
v_gene: TRBV4-2; CDR3aa: CASSQDFLAGGNEQFF
v_gene: TRBV29-1; CDR3aa: CSVVLLAGKQYF
v_gene: TRBV2; CDR3aa: CASSPNRQGNGYTF
v_gene: TRBV5-1; CDR3aa: CASSFLGYSYEQYF
v_gene: TRBV4-2; CDR3aa: CASSQNPTVSTEAFF
v_gene: TRBV7-2; CDR3aa: CASSGSGTTYEQYF
v_gene: TRBV7-9; CDR3aa: CASSTQARRHEQFF
v_gene: TRBV19; CDR3aa: CASRDRTPNTEAFF
v_gene: TRBV7-2; CDR3aa: CASSLLAGVGTEAFF
v_gene: TRBV5-5; CDR3aa: CASSSFWTGRNEQFF
v_gene: TRBV2; CDR3aa: CASSSQGSGNTIYF
v_gene: TRBV7-3; CDR3aa: CASSSLFSTSGGYSGANVLTF
v_gene: TRBV10-3; CDR3aa: CATRDYNEQFF
v_gene: TRBV29-1; CDR3aa: CSFSGGPSYEQYF
v_gene: TRBV5-1; CDR3aa: CASREQGNYGYTF
v_gene: TRBV7-2; CDR3aa: CASSLQGRAGTEAFF
v_gene: TRBV30; CDR3aa: CAWSRGWSNYGYTF
v_gene: TRBV6-6; CDR3aa: CASRRQRYGYTF
v_gene: TRBV6-6; CDR3aa: CASTTTRFTGELFF
v_gene: TRBV5-1; CDR3aa: CASSLWGTGGSPLHF
v_gene: TRBV19; CDR3aa: CASSTRDSYGYTF
v_gene: TRBV27; CDR3aa: CASGSWTGKLYGYTF
v_gene: TRBV5-1; CDR3aa: CASSLETGLEAFF